This T cell receptor (beta chain) was sequenced in a study of blood T cell repertoires in COVID-19. Method: immunoSEQ multiplex PCR; TCRdb's copy keeps in-frame clones and lacks some. The sample includes under 200,000 clones, approximately 84% of them seen just once. CDR1 and CDR2 (germline): KGHDR, SFDVKD. The CDR3 runs 15 residues. V dropped 4 bases and J dropped 7; count of bases not matched to a gene: 11. This clonotype was sampled from a middle-aged woman with acute COVID-19. The chain uses TRBV24-1 and TRBJ1-2; 7 bases map to TRBD1. What was sequenced was PBMCs or T cells enriched from blood (not recorded which). CDR3 sequence: CATSDPGQDRSGYTF. CDR3 DNA sequence: TGTGCCACCAGTGACCCAGGACAGGACCGGAGTGGCTACACCTTC.